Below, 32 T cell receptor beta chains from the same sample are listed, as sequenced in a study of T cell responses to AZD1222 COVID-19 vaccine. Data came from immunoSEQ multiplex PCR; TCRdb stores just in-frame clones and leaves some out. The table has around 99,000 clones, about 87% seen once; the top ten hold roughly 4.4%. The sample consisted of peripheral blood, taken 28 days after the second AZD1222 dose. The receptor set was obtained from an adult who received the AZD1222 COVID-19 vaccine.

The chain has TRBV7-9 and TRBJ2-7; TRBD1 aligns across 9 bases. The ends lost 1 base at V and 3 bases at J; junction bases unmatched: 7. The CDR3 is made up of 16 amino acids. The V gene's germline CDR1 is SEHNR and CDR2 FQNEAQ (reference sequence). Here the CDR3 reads CASSLGLQGAHYEQYF. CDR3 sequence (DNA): TGTGCCAGCAGCTTAGGCCTACAGGGGGCGCACTACGAGCAGTACTTC.

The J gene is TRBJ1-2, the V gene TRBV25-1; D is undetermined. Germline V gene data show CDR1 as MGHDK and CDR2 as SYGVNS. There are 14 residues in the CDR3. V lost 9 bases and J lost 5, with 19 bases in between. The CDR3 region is CASSPPGGRYGYTF. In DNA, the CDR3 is TGTGCCAGTAGTCCCCCGGGTGGACGATATGGCTACACCTTC.

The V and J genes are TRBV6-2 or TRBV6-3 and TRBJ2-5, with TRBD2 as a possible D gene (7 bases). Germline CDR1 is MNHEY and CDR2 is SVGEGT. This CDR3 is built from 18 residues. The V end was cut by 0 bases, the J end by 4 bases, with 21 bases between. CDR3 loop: CASSYSPGEGGLGETQYF. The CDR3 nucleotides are TGTGCCAGCAGTTACTCCCCGGGAGAGGGGGGGTTAGGAGAGACCCAGTACTTC.

The chain's CDR3 is CASSLTGGSGNTIYF. In DNA form, the CDR3 reads TGTGCCAGCAGCTTAACGGGGGGTTCTGGAAACACCATATATTTT. This chain joins TRBV7-9 and TRBJ1-3, with D tentatively TRBD1 (5 bases). Germline CDR1 reads SEHNR; CDR2 reads FQNEAQ (reference sequence). V dropped 2 bases and J dropped 1 base, with 9 bases sitting between them. The CDR3 extends over 15 amino acids.

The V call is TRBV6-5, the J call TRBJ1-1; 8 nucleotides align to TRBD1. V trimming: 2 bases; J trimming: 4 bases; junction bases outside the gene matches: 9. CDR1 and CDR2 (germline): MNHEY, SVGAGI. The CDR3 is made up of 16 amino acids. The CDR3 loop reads CASSYRGAGGITEAFF. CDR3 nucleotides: TGTGCCAGCAGTTACCGGGGGGCAGGGGGCATCACTGAAGCTTTCTTT.

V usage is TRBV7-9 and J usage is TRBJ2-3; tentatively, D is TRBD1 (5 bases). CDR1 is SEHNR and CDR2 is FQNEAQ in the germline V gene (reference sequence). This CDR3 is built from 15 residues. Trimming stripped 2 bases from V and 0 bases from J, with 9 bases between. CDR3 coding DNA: TGTGCCAGCAGCTTAACAGGTGCTAGCACAGATACGCAGTATTTT. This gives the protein CASSLTGASTDTQYF.

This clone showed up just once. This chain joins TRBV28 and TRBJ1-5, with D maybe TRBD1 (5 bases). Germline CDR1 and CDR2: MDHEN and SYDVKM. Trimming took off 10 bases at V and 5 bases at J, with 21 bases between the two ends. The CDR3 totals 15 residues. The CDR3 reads CATTPRPGGDQPQHF. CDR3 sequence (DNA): TGTGCCACCACGCCTCGACCGGGGGGGGATCAGCCCCAGCATTTT.

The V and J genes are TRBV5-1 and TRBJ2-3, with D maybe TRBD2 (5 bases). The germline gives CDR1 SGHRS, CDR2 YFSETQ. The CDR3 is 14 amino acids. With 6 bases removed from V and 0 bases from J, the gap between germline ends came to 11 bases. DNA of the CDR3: TGCGCCAGCACTGAGGGTTGGAGCACAGATACGCAGTATTTT. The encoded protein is CASTEGWSTDTQYF.

As DNA, the CDR3 is TGCGCCAGCAGCCAAGTGGGTATCGGGACCCAGTACTTC. Its protein product is CASSQVGIGTQYF. The genes are TRBV4-3 and TRBJ2-5, with no clear D. The CDR3 has 13 residues. Deletions cut 1 base from V and 7 bases from J, with 10 bases between. CDR1 and CDR2 (germline): LGHNA, YSLEER.

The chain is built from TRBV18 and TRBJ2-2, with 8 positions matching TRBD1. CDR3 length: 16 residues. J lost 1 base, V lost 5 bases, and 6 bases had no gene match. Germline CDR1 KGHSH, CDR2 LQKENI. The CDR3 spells CASSESGTGNTGELFF. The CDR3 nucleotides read TGTGCCAGCTCAGAGTCCGGGACAGGGAACACCGGGGAGCTGTTTTTT.

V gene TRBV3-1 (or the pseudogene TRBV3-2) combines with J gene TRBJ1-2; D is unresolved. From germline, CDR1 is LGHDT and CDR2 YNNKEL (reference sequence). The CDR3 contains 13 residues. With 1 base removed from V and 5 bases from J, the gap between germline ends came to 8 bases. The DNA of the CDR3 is TGTGCCAGCAGCCAAGGACGGAGTTATGGCTACACCTTC. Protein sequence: CASSQGRSYGYTF.

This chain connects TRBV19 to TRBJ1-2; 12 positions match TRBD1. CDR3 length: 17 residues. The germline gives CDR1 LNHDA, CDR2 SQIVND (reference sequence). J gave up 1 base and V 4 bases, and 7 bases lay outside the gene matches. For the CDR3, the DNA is TGTGCCAGTAGTACCCGGGACAGGGGGCGGGGTAACTATGGCTACACCTTC. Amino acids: CASSTRDRGRGNYGYTF.

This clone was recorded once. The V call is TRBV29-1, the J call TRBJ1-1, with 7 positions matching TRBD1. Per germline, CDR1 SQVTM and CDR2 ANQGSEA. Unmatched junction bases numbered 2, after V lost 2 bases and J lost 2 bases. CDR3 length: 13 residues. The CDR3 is CSVERDSNTEAFF. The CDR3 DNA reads TGCAGCGTTGAACGGGACAGCAACACTGAAGCTTTCTTT.

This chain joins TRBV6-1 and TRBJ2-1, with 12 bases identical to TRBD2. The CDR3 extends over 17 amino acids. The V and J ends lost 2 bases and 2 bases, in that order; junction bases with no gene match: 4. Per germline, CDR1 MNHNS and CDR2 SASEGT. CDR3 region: CASSELGTSGPYNEQFF. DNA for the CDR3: TGTGCCAGCAGTGAATTAGGGACTAGCGGGCCCTACAATGAGCAGTTCTTC.

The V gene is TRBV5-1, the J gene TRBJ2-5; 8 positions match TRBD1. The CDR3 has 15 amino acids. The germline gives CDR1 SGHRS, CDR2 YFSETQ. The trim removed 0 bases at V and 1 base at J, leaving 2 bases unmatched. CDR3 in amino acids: CASSLATGGQETQYF. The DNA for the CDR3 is TGCGCCAGCAGCTTGGCAACAGGGGGCCAAGAGACCCAGTACTTC.

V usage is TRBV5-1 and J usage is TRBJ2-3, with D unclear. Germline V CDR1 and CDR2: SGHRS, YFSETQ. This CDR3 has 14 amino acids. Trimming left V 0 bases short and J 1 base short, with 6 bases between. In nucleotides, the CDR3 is TGCGCCAGCAGCTTGGAAGCGCGCACAGATACGCAGTATTTT. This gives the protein CASSLEARTDTQYF.

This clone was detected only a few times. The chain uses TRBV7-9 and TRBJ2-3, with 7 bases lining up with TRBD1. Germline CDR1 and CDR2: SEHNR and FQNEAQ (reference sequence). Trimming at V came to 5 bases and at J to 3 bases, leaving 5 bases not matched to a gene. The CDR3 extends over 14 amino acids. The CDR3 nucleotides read TGTGCCAGCAGCATAAGACAGGGAACAGATACGCAGTATTTT. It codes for CASSIRQGTDTQYF.

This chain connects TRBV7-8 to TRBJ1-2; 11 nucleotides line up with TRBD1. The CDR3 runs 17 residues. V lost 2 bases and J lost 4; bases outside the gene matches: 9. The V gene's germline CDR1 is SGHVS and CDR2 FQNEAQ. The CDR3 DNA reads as TGTGCCAGCAGCTTATCGGCCGGGACAGGGGGTTTCTATGGCTACACCTTC. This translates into CASSLSAGTGGFYGYTF. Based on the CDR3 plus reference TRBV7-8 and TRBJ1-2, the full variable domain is GAGVSQSPRYKVAKRGQDVALRCDPISGHVSLFWYQQALGQGPEFLTYFQNEAQLDKSGLPSDRFFAERPEGSVSTLKIQRTQQEDSAVYLCASSLSAGTGGFYGYTFGSGTRLTVV.

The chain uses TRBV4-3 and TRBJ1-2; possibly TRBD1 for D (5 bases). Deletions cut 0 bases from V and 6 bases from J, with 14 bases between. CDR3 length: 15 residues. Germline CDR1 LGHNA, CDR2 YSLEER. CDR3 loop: CASSQEAGTQHGYTF. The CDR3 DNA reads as TGCGCCAGCAGCCAAGAGGCCGGGACTCAGCATGGCTACACCTTC.

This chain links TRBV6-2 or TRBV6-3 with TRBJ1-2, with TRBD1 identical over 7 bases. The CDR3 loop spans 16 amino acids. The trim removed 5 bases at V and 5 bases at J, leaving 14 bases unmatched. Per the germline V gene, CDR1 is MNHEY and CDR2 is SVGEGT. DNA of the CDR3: TGTGCCAGCAGTCCCGTCGACAGGGCAGGAGGGTATGGCTACACCTTC. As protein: CASSPVDRAGGYGYTF.

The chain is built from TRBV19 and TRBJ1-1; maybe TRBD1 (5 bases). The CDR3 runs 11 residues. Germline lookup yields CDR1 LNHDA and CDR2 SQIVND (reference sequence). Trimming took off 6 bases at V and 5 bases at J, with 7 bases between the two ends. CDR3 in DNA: TGTGCCAGTAGCAGACAGACTGAAGCTTTCTTT. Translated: CASSRQTEAFF.

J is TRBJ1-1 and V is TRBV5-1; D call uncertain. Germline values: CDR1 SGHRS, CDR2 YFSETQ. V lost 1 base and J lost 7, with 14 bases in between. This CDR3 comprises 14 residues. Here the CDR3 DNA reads TGCGCCAGCAGCTTGTGGACGGGAGGTCATGAAGCTTTCTTT. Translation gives CASSLWTGGHEAFF.

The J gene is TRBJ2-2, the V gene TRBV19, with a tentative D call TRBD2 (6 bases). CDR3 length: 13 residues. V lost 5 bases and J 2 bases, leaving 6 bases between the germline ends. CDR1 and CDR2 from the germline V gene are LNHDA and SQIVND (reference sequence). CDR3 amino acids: CASSGTNTGELFF. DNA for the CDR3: TGTGCCAGTAGTGGGACTAACACCGGGGAGCTGTTTTTT.

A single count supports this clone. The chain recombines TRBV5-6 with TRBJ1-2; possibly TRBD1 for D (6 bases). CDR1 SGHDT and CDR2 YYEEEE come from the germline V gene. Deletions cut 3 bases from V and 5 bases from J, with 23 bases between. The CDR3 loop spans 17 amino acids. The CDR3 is CASSSDFDADRPYGYTF. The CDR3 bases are TGTGCCAGCAGCTCAGATTTTGATGCTGACAGGCCTTATGGCTACACCTTC.

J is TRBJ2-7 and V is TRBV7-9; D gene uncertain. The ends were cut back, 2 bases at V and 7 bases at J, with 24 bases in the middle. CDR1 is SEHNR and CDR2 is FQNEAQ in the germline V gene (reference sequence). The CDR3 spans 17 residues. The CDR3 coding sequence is TGTGCCAGCAGCTTAAGGTCCGACCCAAGAGAAGATTGGGAGCAGTACTTC. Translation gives CASSLRSDPREDWEQYF.

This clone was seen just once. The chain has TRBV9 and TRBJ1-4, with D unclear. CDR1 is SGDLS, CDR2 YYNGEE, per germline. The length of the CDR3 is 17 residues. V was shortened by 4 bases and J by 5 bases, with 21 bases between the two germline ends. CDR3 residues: CASSPDRSRLNNEKLFF. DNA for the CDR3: TGTGCCAGCAGCCCTGACCGATCCCGACTTAACAATGAAAAACTGTTTTTT.

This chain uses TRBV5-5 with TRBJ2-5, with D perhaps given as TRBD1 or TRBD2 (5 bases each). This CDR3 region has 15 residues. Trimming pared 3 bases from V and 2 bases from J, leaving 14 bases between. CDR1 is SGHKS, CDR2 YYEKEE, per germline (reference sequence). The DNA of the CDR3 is TGTGCCAGCAGCTGGGGCTTTAGCGCACAAGAGACCCAGTACTTC. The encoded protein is CASSWGFSAQETQYF. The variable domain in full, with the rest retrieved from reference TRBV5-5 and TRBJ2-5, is DAGVTQSPTHLIKTRGQQVTLRCSPISGHKSVSWYQQVLGQGPQFIFQYYEKEERGRGNFPDRFSARQFPNYSSELNVNALLLGDSALYLCASSWGFSAQETQYFGPGTRLLVL.

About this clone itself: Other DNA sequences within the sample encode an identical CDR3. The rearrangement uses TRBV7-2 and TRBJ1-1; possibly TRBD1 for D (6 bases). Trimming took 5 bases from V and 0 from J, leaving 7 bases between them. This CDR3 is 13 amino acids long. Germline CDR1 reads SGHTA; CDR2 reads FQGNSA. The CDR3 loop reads CASSQGMNTEAFF. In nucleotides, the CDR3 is TGTGCCAGCAGCCAGGGGATGAACACTGAAGCTTTCTTT.

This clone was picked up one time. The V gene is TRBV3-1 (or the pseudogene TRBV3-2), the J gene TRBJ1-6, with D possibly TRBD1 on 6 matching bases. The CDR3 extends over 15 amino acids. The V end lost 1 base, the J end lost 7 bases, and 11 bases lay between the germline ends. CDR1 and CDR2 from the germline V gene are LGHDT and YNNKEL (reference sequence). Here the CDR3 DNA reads TGTGCCAGCAGCCAAGGGCAGGGGAGAAATTCACCCCTCCACTTT. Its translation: CASSQGQGRNSPLHF.

The CDR3: CATSDSGQGRDIQYF. The CDR3 DNA sequence: TGTGCCACCAGTGACTCGGGACAGGGCCGAGACATTCAGTACTTC. The chain couples TRBV24-1 to TRBJ2-4; 9 nucleotides line up with TRBD1. The CDR3 contains 15 residues. Germline V gene lookup returns CDR1 KGHDR and CDR2 SFDVKD. With V trimmed by 4 bases and J by 8 bases, 8 bases remained unmatched.

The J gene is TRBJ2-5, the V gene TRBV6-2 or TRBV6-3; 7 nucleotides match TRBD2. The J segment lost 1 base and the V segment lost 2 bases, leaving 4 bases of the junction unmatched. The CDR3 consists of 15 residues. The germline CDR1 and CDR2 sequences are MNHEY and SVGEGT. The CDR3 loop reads CASSYPRLAQETQYF. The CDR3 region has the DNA TGTGCCAGCAGTTACCCCAGACTAGCCCAAGAGACCCAGTACTTC.

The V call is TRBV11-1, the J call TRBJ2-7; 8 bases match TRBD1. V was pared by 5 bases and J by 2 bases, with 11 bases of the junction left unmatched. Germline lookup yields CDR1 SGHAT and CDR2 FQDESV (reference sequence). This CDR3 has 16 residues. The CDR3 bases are TGTGCCAGCAGCCCCCTGGAAAGGACAGGGACCTACGAGCAGTACTTC. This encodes CASSPLERTGTYEQYF.